The 19 T cell receptor beta chains given below trace back to one sample, sequenced in a study of T cell responses to AZD1222 COVID-19 vaccine. TCRdb's table, derived via immunoSEQ multiplex PCR, lists solely in-frame clones and lacks some. Of about 42,000 clones in the sample, approximately 88% are singletons; the top ten hold 20% to 25%. The sample was peripheral blood, taken 28 days after the second AZD1222 dose. All receptors derive from an adult who received the AZD1222 COVID-19 vaccine.

This rearrangement joins TRBV29-1 to TRBJ2-3, with D perhaps matching TRBD2 (5 bases). Per germline, CDR1 SQVTM and CDR2 ANQGSEA. V lost 2 bases, J lost 2 bases, and 14 bases lay in between. The CDR3 runs 15 residues. CDR3 sequence (DNA): TGCAGCGTTGAATCGCTGACTACGCTCACAGATACGCAGTATTTT. Encoded protein: CSVESLTTLTDTQYF.

V usage is TRBV6-1 and J usage is TRBJ2-2; 8 nucleotides match TRBD2. V gave up 2 bases and J gave up 0 bases; unmatched junction bases: 5. Germline CDR1 and CDR2: MNHNS and SASEGT. This CDR3 region has 17 residues. The CDR3 DNA is TGTGCCAGCAGTGAATGGCTAGCGGGTTCGAACACCGGGGAGCTGTTTTTT. Encoded protein: CASSEWLAGSNTGELFF.

The chain couples TRBV3-1 (or the pseudogene TRBV3-2) to TRBJ2-7; a possible D gene is TRBD2 (7 bases). The CDR3 sequence is 14 residues long. The V end was cut by 1 base, the J end by 2 bases, with 9 bases between. The germline V gene has CDR1 LGHDT and CDR2 YNNKEL (reference sequence). This chain's CDR3 is CASSQGGGAYEQYF. CDR3 DNA: TGTGCCAGCAGCCAAGGAGGGGGGGCCTACGAGCAGTACTTC.

V and J are TRBV7-3 and TRBJ1-6; 11 bases are a match to TRBD1. CDR1 SGHTA and CDR2 FQGTGA come from the germline V gene. With 0 bases clipped from V and 9 bases from J, the junction kept 4 bases outside the gene matches. This CDR3 comprises 16 residues. CDR3 amino acids: CASSLTGTGGSSPLHF. Here the CDR3 DNA reads TGTGCCAGCAGCTTAACAGGGACAGGGGGTAGTTCACCCCTCCACTTT.

This chain links TRBV29-1 with TRBJ1-2; D unclear. Trimming shortened V by 3 bases and J by 4 bases, and 18 bases separated the two germline ends. The CDR3 covers 15 residues. Germline assignment: CDR1 SQVTM and CDR2 ANQGSEA. CDR3 protein: CSVELEESSAYGYTF. The CDR3 bases are TGCAGCGTTGAGTTAGAAGAGTCCTCCGCCTATGGCTACACCTTC.

This clone was detected only once. The chain combines TRBV6-5 with TRBJ1-5, with D perhaps TRBD1 (5 bases). The CDR3 has 14 residues. V gave up 4 bases and J gave up 1 base, with 8 bases separating them. Per germline, CDR1 MNHEY and CDR2 SVGAGI. CDR3 in amino acids: CASSLGGSNQPQHF. CDR3 DNA: TGTGCCAGCAGTTTGGGGGGGAGCAATCAGCCCCAGCATTTT.

Points on this clone: Lacking the conserved final phenylalanine or tryptophan, this CDR3 likely reflects a read error. It is unclear where the CDR3 begins or ends on the DNA, so no DNA is shown, and the CDR3 is as TCRdb lists it. This chain joins TRBV2 and TRBJ2-7; TRBD2 is the table's D call, not checked against the DNA. The CDR3 region is 13 residues in length, termini included. The germline CDR1 and CDR2 sequences are SNHLY and FYNNEI. The CDR3: CASRAGVRLGFSI.

This clone was seen just once. The chain joins TRBV2 to TRBJ1-6; possibly TRBD1 for D (5 bases). In germline, CDR1 is SNHLY, CDR2 FYNNEI. V was shortened by 6 bases and J by 6 bases, with 12 bases between the two germline ends. The CDR3 extends over 14 amino acids. The CDR3 DNA reads as TGTGCCAGCAGGGCCCGACAGACTAATTCACCCCTCCACTTT. Translating gives CASRARQTNSPLHF.

The chain has TRBV10-3 and TRBJ1-2, with TRBD1 matching over 8 bases. With 11 bases clipped from V and 2 bases from J, the junction kept 7 bases outside the gene matches. CDR1 is ENHRY, CDR2 SYGVKD, per germline. The CDR3 sequence is 13 residues long. CDR3 region: CASHDRGNYGYTF. CDR3 coding DNA: TGTGCCTCTCACGACAGGGGAAACTATGGCTACACCTTC.

The V and J genes are TRBV7-9 and TRBJ1-1; tentatively, D is TRBD1 (6 bases). This CDR3 has 16 residues. Trimming stripped 5 bases from V and 1 base from J, with 17 bases between. CDR1 SEHNR and CDR2 FQNEAQ come from the germline V gene (reference sequence). CDR3 DNA: TGTGCCAGCAGCCCTAGACAGGTTTGGAGGAACACTGAAGCTTTCTTT. This codes for CASSPRQVWRNTEAFF.

The V and J genes are TRBV30 and TRBJ1-2; possibly TRBD1 for D (5 bases). This CDR3 contains 14 residues. Germline CDR1 GTSNPN, CDR2 SVGIG (reference sequence). Between the trimmed V and J ends, which lost 5 bases and 5 bases, there was a span of 18 bases. In DNA form, the CDR3 reads TGTGCCTGGGGTGCTGGGCAGGGTGGATATGGCTACACCTTC. Protein: CAWGAGQGGYGYTF.

This chain joins TRBV27 and TRBJ1-2; maybe TRBD1 (5 bases). CDR3 length: 15 residues. With 7 bases removed from V and 0 bases from J, the gap between germline ends came to 15 bases. CDR1 MNHEY and CDR2 SMNVEV come from the germline V gene (reference sequence). CDR3 bases: TGTGCCAGCAAGGAGAGGGACCGCACTAACTATGGCTACACCTTC. This gives the protein CASKERDRTNYGYTF.

The J gene is TRBJ1-2, the V gene TRBV23-1, with TRBD1 as a possible D gene (5 bases). TRBV23-1 is classed as an ORF, of uncertain function. V was trimmed by 8 bases and J by 4 bases, leaving 14 bases between them. The CDR3 consists of 13 residues. DNA for the CDR3: TGCGCCAGCGCTGGGGACCCTTCCTATGGCTACACCTTC. It translates to CASAGDPSYGYTF.

This rearrangement joins TRBV3-1 (or the pseudogene TRBV3-2) to TRBJ2-5, with D hard to call. The V gene lost 1 base and the J gene lost 5 bases, with 11 bases spanning the gap. Looked up from germline, CDR1 is LGHDT and CDR2 is YNNKEL (reference sequence). The CDR3 consists of 14 residues. CDR3 coding DNA: TGTGCCAGCAGCCAAGGACCGCCCTGGGAGACCCAGTACTTC. Its translation is CASSQGPPWETQYF.

The chain recombines TRBV5-4 with TRBJ2-7, with 7 bases aligning to TRBD2. This CDR3 is 14 amino acids long. CDR1 is SGHNT and CDR2 is YYREEE in the germline V gene (reference sequence). The J segment lost 5 bases and the V segment lost 4 bases, leaving 9 bases of the junction unmatched. In nucleotides, the CDR3 is TGTGCCAGCAGCAACCCGGGAGGCCCAGACGAGCAGTACTTC. Translation: CASSNPGGPDEQYF.

This clone occurred a few times. The CDR3 here is CASSPLMTVNYEQYF. The CDR3 DNA is TGTGCCAGCAGCCCGTTGATGACGGTGAACTACGAGCAGTACTTC. This chain joins TRBV6-2 or TRBV6-3 and TRBJ2-7; D unresolved. The V end was cut by 6 bases, the J end by 3 bases, with 18 bases between. CDR3 length equals 15 residues. Germline V CDR1 and CDR2: MNHEY, SVGEGT.

This chain joins TRBV7-3 and TRBJ1-2; D is perhaps TRBD1 (6 bases). CDR3 size: 15 residues. Trimming stripped 5 bases from V and 8 bases from J, with 21 bases between. Germline V gene sequence: CDR1 SGHTA, CDR2 FQGTGA. This chain's CDR3 is CASSGTDSLSEGYTF. CDR3 nucleotide sequence: TGTGCCAGCAGCGGGACGGACAGCCTAAGTGAGGGCTACACCTTC.

The chain uses TRBV5-1 and TRBJ2-7, with D possibly TRBD1 on 5 matching bases. There are 14 residues in the CDR3. Deletions cut 0 bases from V and 7 bases from J, with 14 bases between. CDR1 and CDR2 (germline): SGHRS, YFSETQ. The CDR3: CASSLDQGTNEQYF. In DNA form, the CDR3 reads TGCGCCAGCAGCTTGGATCAGGGCACAAATGAGCAGTACTTC.

The rearrangement uses TRBV7-6 and TRBJ2-3; D call uncertain. CDR1 and CDR2 from the germline V gene are SGHVS and FNYEAQ. This CDR3 comprises 13 residues. Trimming left V 2 bases short and J 5 bases short, with 8 bases between. CDR3 coding DNA: TGTGCCAGCAGCTTATACTTGAGAGATACGCAGTATTTT. Residues: CASSLYLRDTQYF. The variable domain in full, with the rest retrieved from reference TRBV7-6 and TRBJ2-3, is GAGVSQSPRYKVTKRGQDVALRCDPISGHVSLYWYRQALGQGPEFLTYFNYEAQQDKSGLPNDRFSAERPEGSISTLTIQRTEQRDSAMYRCASSLYLRDTQYFGPGTRLTVL.